The clone carrying this T cell receptor beta chain has only a few counts. The antigen remains undetermined. Primers: 60 Vbeta forward and 13 Jbeta reverse. This table comes from immunoSEQ multiplex PCR, and its TCRdb copy is limited to in-frame clones, with some not included. The sample records 200,000 to 250,000 clones, roughly 80% being singletons. The CDR3 runs to 15 residues. V was clipped by 5 bases and J by 10 bases, with 18 bases between them. Germline loops: CDR1 KGHSH, CDR2 LQKENI. The sample belongs to a study of cytomegalovirus exposure and HLA in healthy donors. Notes on the study in general: Later, an analysis found that common viral pathogens appeared to be linked with several of the most significant clusters. The study flagged around 150 TCR beta chains as cytomegalovirus-associated.

The sequenced sample consisted of PBMCs. The chain couples TRBV18 to TRBJ1-6, with D maybe TRBD1 (6 bases). The origin of this receptor is a man aged 25-45 years in good health and CMV-seronegative. The CDR3 DNA reads TGTGCCAGCTCAACCCGGGACACCCAAAGCTCACCCCTCCACTTT. Protein sequence: CASSTRDTQSSPLHF.